These T cell receptor beta chains were read from a single sample in a study of shared clonotypes between healthy human individuals. TCRdb keeps only in-frame clones here, not all; method: immunoSEQ multiplex PCR. Of approximately 1.5 million clones in the sample, approximately 98.5% were seen once. The material sequenced was naive CD4+ T cells sorted from blood. The receptor source for this set is a man in his thirties or forties in good health. CDR3s include the opening cysteine and the closing phenylalanine or tryptophan. The D gene is left open where the match is weak. Not every row has a clone size; where given, it reads once, few, many or a size class.

cdr3_length	j_call	v_call	clone_size	d_call	cdr3_nt	cdr3_aa
16	TRBJ1-1	TRBV5-1	-	-	TGCGCCAGCACCACCTTGGGGGGGAGCATGAACACTGAAGCTTTCTTT	CASTTLGGSMNTEAFF
15	TRBJ2-1	TRBV7-3	-	TRBD2	TGTGCCAGCAGCTTAGACGGGAGGGCCTATAGTGAGCAGTTCTTC	CASSLDGRAYSEQFF
14	TRBJ1-5	TRBV4-1	-	-	TGCGCCAGCAGCCAACAGATGAGGGATCAGCCCCAGCATTTT	CASSQQMRDQPQHF
13	TRBJ2-1	TRBV10-1	-	-	TGCGCCAGCAGCGGATCCTCCTACAATGAGCAGTTCTTC	CASSGSSYNEQFF
18	TRBJ2-1	TRBV5-1	-	TRBD2	TGCGCCAGCAGCTCCGGTCTGCGGCCGGGACTAGCGGGAAATGAGCAGTTCTTC	CASSSGLRPGLAGNEQFF
11	TRBJ2-7	TRBV20-1	-	-	TGCAGTGCAGGGGGCTCCTACGAGCAGTACTTC	CSAGGSYEQYF
15	TRBJ2-1	TRBV29-1	-	-	TGCAGCGTTGAAGCGATGGGAGGAGGTTACAATGAGCAGTTCTTC	CSVEAMGGGYNEQFF
15	TRBJ2-3	TRBV7-2	-	-	TGTGCCAGCAGCTTATTGCGGAGGGCCACAGATACGCAGTATTTT	CASSLLRRATDTQYF
16	TRBJ1-5	TRBV7-8	-	-	TGTGCCAGCAGCCCAGAGTCAGGGTTGATCAATCAGCCCCAGCATTTT	CASSPESGLINQPQHF
17	TRBJ1-5	TRBV4-3	once	TRBD1	TGCGCCAGCAGCCAAGATGTAGGCAGGGGGAGCAATCAGCCCCAGCATTTT	CASSQDVGRGSNQPQHF
13	TRBJ2-7	TRBV5-4	-	-	TGTGCCAGCAGCTTGTCTATTCACAGAGAGCAGTACTTC	CASSLSIHREQYF
15	TRBJ2-5	TRBV11-2	-	TRBD1	TGTGCCAGCAGCTCATACAGGGGAAGAGGAGAGACCCAGTACTTC	CASSSYRGRGETQYF
16	TRBJ2-6	TRBV5-1	-	-	TGCGCCAGCCAAACGGGTTCACAAAGTCGGGCCAACGTCCTGACTTTC	CASQTGSQSRANVLTF
14	TRBJ2-3	TRBV5-1	-	-	TGCGCCAGCAGCTTGAAGCGGGCGACAGATACGCAGTATTTT	CASSLKRATDTQYF
16	TRBJ1-2	TRBV15	-	-	TGTGCCACCAGCAGAGTGGCGGGCAGGGGAATCTATGGCTACACCTTC	CATSRVAGRGIYGYTF
14	TRBJ1-3	TRBV5-5	-	-	TGTGCCAGCAGCTTGGTGAACTCTGGAAACACCATATATTTT	CASSLVNSGNTIYF
10	TRBJ2-7	TRBV2	-	-	TGTGCCAGCAGTGACTGGGATATGTACTTC	CASSDWDMYF
14	TRBJ1-4	TRBV18	-	-	TGTGCCAGCTCACCACGCCCAACTAATGAAAAACTGTTTTTT	CASSPRPTNEKLFF
12	TRBJ2-2	TRBV10-3	-	-	TGTGCCATCAGTGAAGGCGCCGGGGAGCTGTTTTTT	CAISEGAGELFF
17	TRBJ2-1	TRBV11-2	-	TRBD1	TGTGCCAGCAGCTTCGGGGACAGGGCATATTTGAGCGTTACCCAGTTCTTC	CASSFGDRAYLSVTQFF
16	TRBJ2-1	TRBV18	-	TRBD2	TGTGCCAGCTCACTAGAGCGGGATTTCTCCTACAATGAGCAGTTCTTC	CASSLERDFSYNEQFF
14	TRBJ2-7	TRBV28	-	-	TGTGCCAGCAGTTTAAGCGTACGCTCCTACGAGCAGTACTTC	CASSLSVRSYEQYF
16	TRBJ2-3	TRBV7-9	-	TRBD2	TGTGCCAGCAGCCCCGGACTAGCGGCAAGCACAGATACGCAGTATTTT	CASSPGLAASTDTQYF
11	TRBJ1-4	TRBV6-6	-	-	TGTGCCAGCAGACAGAATGAAAAACTGTTTTTT	CASRQNEKLFF
14	TRBJ1-3	TRBV7-2	-	-	TGTGCCAGCAGCACCCGGCTATCTGGAAACACCATATATTTT	CASSTRLSGNTIYF
15	TRBJ2-2	TRBV23-1	-	-	TGCGCCAGCCCAGGGCTAGGGGGTAACAGCGGGGAGCTGTTTTTT	CASPGLGGNSGELFF
15	TRBJ2-2	TRBV5-1	few	-	TGCGCCAGCAGCTTGGGACTACCGAACACCGGGGAGCTGTTTTTT	CASSLGLPNTGELFF
15	TRBJ1-5	TRBV28	-	-	TGTGCCAGCAGTTTGGCTCAGGGACGCAATCAGCCCCAGCATTTT	CASSLAQGRNQPQHF
16	TRBJ2-3	TRBV4-1	-	-	TGCGCCAGCAGCCAAGAAGCCGGGGTGAGCACAGATACGCAGTATTTT	CASSQEAGVSTDTQYF
13	TRBJ1-4	TRBV2	-	TRBD1	TGTGCCAGCAGTGCGGACAGGGTGAGGAAACTGTTTTTT	CASSADRVRKLFF
14	TRBJ2-3	TRBV5-4	once	-	TGTGCCAGCAGCTTGGGGACGAGGACCTATACGCAGTATTTT	CASSLGTRTYTQYF
13	TRBJ2-3	TRBV18	-	-	TGTGCCAGCTCACCACAACTTACAGATACGCAGTATTTT	CASSPQLTDTQYF
14	TRBJ1-1	TRBV10-2	-	-	TGCGCCAGCAGGGAAGGGGCGGGGGACACTGAAGCTTTCTTT	CASREGAGDTEAFF
14	TRBJ2-3	TRBV5-4	-	TRBD2	TGTGCCAGCAGACAAGCGGGAGGGAAAGATACGCAGTATTTT	CASRQAGGKDTQYF
14	TRBJ2-2	TRBV9	-	-	TGTGCCAGCAGCGTAGGGCAGGACACCGGGGAGCTGTTTTTT	CASSVGQDTGELFF
14	TRBJ2-2	TRBV2	once	-	TGTGCCAGCAGCCAGGACCGAAACACCGGGGAGCTGTTTTTT	CASSQDRNTGELFF
11	TRBJ2-7	TRBV7-9	-	-	TGTGCCAGCAGCCCCAAATACGAGCAGTACTTC	CASSPKYEQYF
13	TRBJ2-5	TRBV11-2	-	-	TGTGCCAGCAGCCTAGTACGGAAAGAGACCCAGTACTTC	CASSLVRKETQYF
13	TRBJ2-5	TRBV9	-	-	TGTGCCAGCAGCGTAGCCCCGGGAGAGACCCAGTACTTC	CASSVAPGETQYF
18	TRBJ2-6	TRBV7-2	once	TRBD1	TGTGCCAGCAGCCCCGAGGGACAGTTCTTCTCTGGGGCCAACGTCCTGACTTTC	CASSPEGQFFSGANVLTF
15	TRBJ1-1	TRBV7-2	-	TRBD1	TGTGCCAGCAGCTTACGGCAGGGGGCAGGCACTGAAGCTTTCTTT	CASSLRQGAGTEAFF
12	TRBJ2-7	TRBV29-1	-	-	TGCAGCGTGGGGACTGAAGCCTACGAGCAGTACTTC	CSVGTEAYEQYF
13	TRBJ1-2	TRBV28	-	TRBD1	TGTGCCAGCAGCCGGACAGGGGTAGGAGGCTACACCTTC	CASSRTGVGGYTF
17	TRBJ1-3	TRBV10-1	-	-	TGCGCCAGCAGTGAGTCGTCTTTTGGGACATCTGGAAACACCATATATTTT	CASSESSFGTSGNTIYF
15	TRBJ2-7	TRBV5-1	-	-	TGCGCCAGCAGCCAACTTAGCGGAGGAACCTACGAGCAGTACTTC	CASSQLSGGTYEQYF
15	TRBJ2-7	TRBV27	-	-	TGTGCCAGCAGTTTATTATGGCAGGGAGGCTACGAGCAGTACTTC	CASSLLWQGGYEQYF
16	TRBJ2-7	TRBV27	-	TRBD2	TGTGCCAGCAGTCCCATTTGGACTAGCGTGGGTAACGAGCAGTACTTC	CASSPIWTSVGNEQYF
14	TRBJ2-7	TRBV5-1	-	TRBD2	TGCGCCAGCAGCCTCGCGGGGGTCGACTACGAGCAGTACTTC	CASSLAGVDYEQYF
14	TRBJ2-3	TRBV10-1	-	TRBD2	TGCGCCAGCAGTCCAGCGGGAGTCTCAGATACGCAGTATTTT	CASSPAGVSDTQYF
11	TRBJ2-7	TRBV28	-	-	TGTGCCAGCAACTGGGGAAACGAGCAGTACTTC	CASNWGNEQYF
15	TRBJ1-4	TRBV23-1	-	TRBD1	TGCGCCAGCAGTTTCAGGGGGGGGGATAATGAAAAACTGTTTTTT	CASSFRGGDNEKLFF
12	TRBJ2-3	TRBV2	-	-	TGTGCCAGCAATCAGGGCGCAGATACGCAGTATTTT	CASNQGADTQYF
12	TRBJ2-7	TRBV9	-	-	TGTGCCAGCAGCTACGGCGAAGAGAAGCAGTACTTC	CASSYGEEKQYF